One sample yielded the 12 T cell receptor beta chains listed below, sequenced in a study of spatial heterogeneity in lung cancer. Time point of the sample: sample taken at primary tumor resection. Tumor, nontumor lung or frozen PBMC supplied whole RNA, sequenced without sorting. TCRdb re-analysed the 5' RACE reads in MiXCR, keeping a single row per CDR3 protein. The table lists tens of thousands of distinct CDR3 sequences, roughly a fifth of them singletons. The sequences come from PBMCs, collected at surgery. Source of these receptors: a male donor with early-stage non-small cell lung cancer.

V gene TRBV27 combines with J gene TRBJ1-1; no reliable D call. This CDR3 region has 14 residues. The ends were cut back, 5 bases at V and 1 base at J, with 11 bases in the middle. Germline CDR1 MNHEY, CDR2 SMNVEV (reference sequence). The CDR3 sequence is CASSTTTGNTEAFF. The CDR3 DNA is TGTGCCAGCAGTACGACGACGGGGAACACTGAAGCTTTCTTT.

V usage is TRBV21-1 and J usage is TRBJ1-5. TRBV21-1 is classified as a pseudogene. The CDR3 extends over 14 amino acids. The CDR3 DNA is TGTGCCACCAGCAGCATGAAAGGTAATCAGCCCCAGCATTTT. The encoded protein is CATSSMKGNQPQHF.

Many counts were recorded for this clonotype. The genes are TRBV9 and TRBJ2-2; tentatively, D is TRBD1 (5 bases). CDR1 is SGDLS, CDR2 YYNGEE, per germline. This CDR3 has 17 residues. V lost 3 bases to trimming and J lost 4 bases, with 19 bases between them. CDR3 coding DNA: TGTGCCAGCAGCGACCGATCCAGACAGAGAATCACCGGGGAGCTGTTTTTT. Translated: CASSDRSRQRITGELFF.

This clonotype has just a few counts. The chain employs TRBV7-2 and TRBJ2-1; 9 bases match TRBD2. Germline V gives CDR1 SGHTA, CDR2 FQGNSA. The CDR3 loop spans 15 amino acids. J was trimmed by 6 bases and V by 1 base; bases with no gene match: 4. DNA for the CDR3: TGTGCCAGCAGCTTAGGTCTAGCGGGGAGCAATGAGCAGTTCTTC. Translating it yields CASSLGLAGSNEQFF.

The genes are TRBV9 and TRBJ2-3; the D gene is possibly TRBD1 (6 bases). CDR1 and CDR2 (germline): SGDLS, YYNGEE. Trimming cost V 0 bases and J 0 bases, with 11 bases left between them. CDR3 size: 16 residues. CDR3: CASSVEAQGSTDTQYF. The CDR3 DNA sequence: TGTGCCAGCAGCGTAGAGGCCCAGGGGAGCACAGATACGCAGTATTTT. Full variable domain (missing parts from reference TRBV9 and TRBJ2-3): DSGVTQTPKHLITATGQRVTLRCSPRSGDLSVYWYQQSLDQGLQFLIQYYNGEERAKGNILERFSAQQFPDLHSELNLSSLELGDSALYFCASSVEAQGSTDTQYFGPGTRLTVL.

This chain connects TRBV5-1 to TRBJ2-5, with D perhaps matching TRBD1 (6 bases). CDR1 is SGHRS and CDR2 is YFSETQ in the germline V gene. Trimming cost V 4 bases and J 3 bases, with 13 bases left between them. This CDR3 is built from 14 residues. CDR3 region: CASSTYRAEETQYF. CDR3 DNA sequence: TGCGCCAGCAGCACCTACAGGGCTGAAGAGACCCAGTACTTC.

This clonotype has just a few counts. V and J are TRBV29-1 and TRBJ2-1, with a tentative D call TRBD2 (5 bases). The CDR3 has 12 residues. Trimming shortened V by 1 base and J by 13 bases, and 14 bases separated the two germline ends. CDR1 and CDR2 from the germline V gene are SQVTM and ANQGSEA. The CDR3 DNA is TGCAGCGTTGAAGGTGCGGCCGGGGTCCAGTTCTTC. It yields the protein CSVEGAAGVQFF.

J is TRBJ1-1 and V is TRBV12-3 or TRBV12-4; no reliable D call. V shed 2 bases and J shed 10 bases, with 8 bases lying between them. The CDR3 loop spans 11 amino acids. The CDR3 reads CASSLWPVAFF. DNA of the CDR3: TGTGCCAGCAGTTTATGGCCGGTAGCTTTCTTT.

The J gene is TRBJ2-7, the V gene TRBV6-2 or TRBV6-3, with 8 bases fitting TRBD1. V was pared by 5 bases and J by 7 bases, with 13 bases of the junction left unmatched. This CDR3 spans 15 amino acids. Per the germline V gene, CDR1 is MNHEY and CDR2 is SVGEGT. The CDR3 DNA reads as TGTGCCAGCAGTACAAGGACAGGGAAGTTCGGAGAGCAGTACTTC. Translated: CASSTRTGKFGEQYF.

The chain links TRBV6-5 to TRBJ2-3; D tentatively fits TRBD1 or TRBD2 (5 bases each). V lost 5 bases and J lost 0, with 15 bases in between. The CDR3 sequence is 16 residues long. Germline values: CDR1 MNHEY, CDR2 SVGAGI. Written as DNA, the CDR3 is TGTGCCAGCAGTCCCTTGGGGCGGGCTAGCACAGATACGCAGTATTTT. This encodes CASSPLGRASTDTQYF.

This clonotype was picked up many times. The chain uses TRBV6-2 or TRBV6-3 and TRBJ1-1; D not certain. The V end lost 2 bases, the J end lost 5 bases, and 3 bases lay between the germline ends. The CDR3 contains 11 residues. Germline V gene data show CDR1 as MNHEY and CDR2 as SVGEGT. CDR3 DNA sequence: TGTGCCAGCAGTTACGGGACTGAAGCTTTCTTT. Protein product: CASSYGTEAFF.

This rearrangement joins TRBV7-2 to TRBJ1-5, with TRBD1 matching 9 bases. Trimming took 5 bases from V and 4 from J; bases not matched to a gene: 6. CDR3 length: 15 amino acids. The germline CDR1 and CDR2 sequences are SGHTA and FQGNSA. The CDR3 sequence is CASSPGDRGNQPQHF. As DNA, the CDR3 is TGTGCCAGCAGCCCTGGCGACAGGGGGAATCAGCCCCAGCATTTT.